This TCR beta chain appears in the sequencing data of a study of T cell responses to AZD1222 COVID-19 vaccine. Germline values: CDR1 SGHNT, CDR2 YENEEA. Trimming took 3 bases from V and 0 from J, leaving 8 bases between them. The CDR3 has 14 residues. The table came from immunoSEQ multiplex PCR; TCRdb's copy has only in-frame clones and leaves some out. Here the sample spans roughly 120,000 clones, around 93% being singletons. The chain combines TRBV11-3 with TRBJ1-1; possibly TRBD1 for D (5 bases). The TCR comes from an adult in good health. This material consisted of peripheral blood, taken on day 0 of AZD1222 vaccination. The CDR3 bases are TGTGCCAGCAGCTTTGGGGGGGTGAACACTGAAGCTTTCTTT. As protein: CASSFGGVNTEAFF.